This record concerns one TCR beta chain sequence. What it recognizes is unknown. Trimming cost V 2 bases and J 5 bases; bases outside gene matches: 15. The CDR3 is 17 amino acids. This specimen belongs to a study of shared clonotypes between healthy human individuals. Overall study results and limits: It was the non-shared clonotypes that had lower generation probabilities than clonotypes shared by all four donors.

Samples underwent the assay at deep level. TCRdb's table, derived via immunoSEQ multiplex PCR, lists solely in-frame clones and lacks some. This table has approximately 1.1 million clones, approximately 78% appearing once. Sequenced: memory CD4+ T cells from PBMCs. Subset indicated: CD45RA-negative fraction. This clonotype originated in a man between 18 and 29 years old in good health. Some clones in this sample may be carry-over from other donors' samples. This chain joins TRBV5-7 and TRBJ2-7; 8 bases agree with TRBD2. TRBV5-7 is sorted into the ORF group, with uncertain function. CDR3 sequence: CASSLTFGGARANEQYF. The CDR3, as DNA: TGTGCCAGCAGCTTAACATTCGGGGGGGCTCGCGCCAACGAGCAGTACTTC.